This T cell receptor (beta chain) was found in a study of T cell repertoires in cytomegalovirus infection. Study summary: Matching HLA type, along with CMV infection, was indicated by public TCR beta signatures.

MiXCR, applied by TCRdb to the reads, yields one record per CDR3 protein. The table shows over 250,000 distinct CDR3 sequences, with 25% occurring only once. General study points: Within the response measured ex vivo, HLA-C-restricted CMV-specific TCR beta clonotypes were dominant. Individuals carrying CMV plus the relevant HLA were identified by cumulative frequency of public TCR beta families.

This CDR3 region has 15 residues. Germline CDR1 and CDR2: SQVTM and ANQGSEA. V shed 1 base and J 6 bases; nucleotides not matched to a gene: 5. This clonotype was seen a few times. Its target is unknown. The sequenced sample was PBMCs. The chain combines TRBV29-1 with TRBJ1-4; 10 bases are shared with TRBD1. This clonotype was sampled from a human donor in good health (CMV status not recorded). Some clones in this sample may be carry-over from other donors' samples. The CDR3 protein is CSVEGTGGIDEKLFF. For the CDR3, the DNA is TGCAGCGTTGAAGGGACAGGGGGTATTGATGAAAAACTGTTTTTT.